The present TCR beta chain was sequenced within a study of regulatory T cells in long-lasting Graves disease (dated by TCRdb to the early 2020s). Regarding the study in general: Patients with newly diagnosed Graves' disease had been on antithyroid drugs for under 3 months. The study took place in China and was registered as a clinical trial. Patients with persistent Graves' disease were compared with patients with newly diagnosed Graves' disease using TCR sequencing and RNA sequencing of peripheral blood. A total of around 35 samples were covered by TCR sequencing, comprising approximately 13 persistent and around 20 newly diagnosed Graves' disease patients. On the study overall, not on this receptor specifically: Persistent patients shared more public clonotypes among themselves (around 2,500) than newly diagnosed patients did (approximately 900). TRBV28, TRBJ1-2 and TRBJ2-5 were preferentially used in persistent disease, while TRBV20-1 and TRBJ2-1 were favored in newly diagnosed disease. Sequencing and analysis were limited to the TCR beta chain. The authors acknowledged the small sample size as a limitation that may reduce accuracy. Only peripheral blood was studied, because thyroid tissue, the primary lesion, was inaccessible. Lower TCR Shannon entropy and fewer highly expanded clones were observed in persistent Graves' disease patients than in newly diagnosed patients, which suggested clonal expansion.

This clonotype was seen a handful of times. Its recognized antigen is unknown. No per-base quality is available; no much larger clone lies one base away. According to the study, the label for this sample's time point signals: newly diagnosed GD, antithyroid drugs for less than 3 months. For both TCR sequencing and RNA sequencing, RNA was extracted from PBMCs in TRIzol. The diagnosis of Graves' disease was made according to American Thyroid Association guidelines. Recruitment of patients was carried out at an endocrinology department in Xi'an, China. From each patient, 7.5 to 10 milliliters of peripheral blood was collected into an EDTA anticoagulant tube. PBMCs were isolated by Ficoll Paque Plus density gradient separation without further T cell sorting. RNA quality was checked with an Agilent 2100 Bioanalyzer and agarose gel, and concentration with a NanoDrop 2000. The CDR3 has 16 amino acids, counting the end cysteine and phenylalanine. Kept here is only the CDR3 DNA, which spans 48 bases and is read in frame from base 1. CDR1 and CDR2 (SGHTS, YDEGEE) derive from the germline V gene. V and J are trimmed by 4 bases and 4 bases, and the gene matches miss 14 bases of the junction.

The library was obtained by multiplex PCR. TCRdb lists the instrument as Illumina HiSeq 4000. CDR3 regions were amplified by Arm-PCR with iRepertoire HTBI primers to construct TCR beta libraries. Gel purification was performed on PCR products prior to sequencing. In the original analysis: Gene usage analysis of CDR3 amino acid clonotypes relied on the 60 or so TRBV and fewer than 15 TRBJ segments identified across samples. COPE and FqMerger were used to merge filtered high-quality paired reads into contigs. BLAST was used to align contigs to the IMGT TRBV, TRBD and TRBJ reference genes, and CDR3 was defined following IMGT. Clonotypes above 0.1% frequency were classified as highly expanded clones. Shannon entropy served as the measure of repertoire diversity, while the Gini coefficient captured V-J evenness. Public clonotypes were defined as clonotypes shared by more than one individual. TCRdb reanalyzed the raw reads on its own, using fastp at Q25 for trimming and MiXCR for clone calling, and kept in-frame beta chains. Every CDR3 protein is listed once, alongside the most common genes and DNA of its rows. The V and J calls come from TCRdb's annotation, not from the publication. Counted in this sample were 400,000 to 450,000 distinct CDR3 sequences; about 15% of them appeared once. The biggest ten clones account for about 10% of the sample.

These data were likewise used in another study, on T cells in Graves' hyperthyroidism and ophthalmopathy. The second publication reports: A patient counted as having stable Graves' hyperthyroidism if no progression to ophthalmopathy occurred over 18 months of follow-up. Hyperthyroidism patients were aged 18 to 65 years and newly diagnosed, with disease duration of less than 2 months. The study excluded patients with uncontrolled infections, other autoimmune diseases, pregnancy or lactation. Diagnoses were based on clinical symptoms, serum thyroxine and TRAb, thyroid ultrasound and orbital computed tomography. The first round of RT-PCR for the TCR CDR3 was performed with the HTBI primer set and the Qiagen OneStep RT-PCR kit. Most expanded thyroid clonotypes (frequency above 0.001) were also detected in blood, suggesting blood repertoires may reflect thyroid immune responses. In cross-validation, a model built on a 13 V-J signature told ophthalmopathy apart from stable hyperthyroidism with approximately 90% sensitivity and about 81% specificity, and in testing the same model reached 80%/75%. During validation, the model predicted progression to ophthalmopathy a median of around 6 months ahead of onset, with approximately 71% sensitivity and 72% to 80% specificity. To identify distinguishing TCR V-J signatures, a discovery cohort of 100 or so patients was used, comprising 40 to 45 with Graves' ophthalmopathy and some 60 with stable Graves' hyperthyroidism. Prospective prediction of ophthalmopathy was tested in an independent validation cohort consisting of about 19 hyperthyroidism patients and about 17 patients who later progressed to ophthalmopathy. The 100 discovery patients were randomly split 7:3 into training and test sets. The study also compared thyroid tissue and blood T-cell repertoires from 5 to 7 Graves' hyperthyroidism patients. After sampling, hyperthyroidism patients received methimazole starting at 30 mg daily, and ophthalmopathy patients received high-dose intravenous methylprednisolone. Libraries were constructed in a second round of multiplex PCR, after which size selection and purification were carried out. Sequencing of the libraries was done on an Illumina HiSeq2000 using paired-end 100 bp reads. SOAPnuke was used to process the raw data, with reads discarded if the reads contained adapters or uncalled bases, had a mean Phred below 15, or lacked an exact constant-primer or identifier match. COPE v1.2.5 was used to merge the high-quality paired reads, and each unique nucleotide sequence was defined as a clonotype. MiTCR v1.1 was used to align the clonotypes against IMGT TRBV, TRBD and TRBJ reference segments. The analysis was restricted to V-J combinations with a frequency above 0.0001, which together covered 99% to 99.2% of the repertoires. A TCS score was defined as the ratio between F50 (clonal expansion) and ExV (chaos), using BLOSUM62-based TCRdist between CDR3 peptides within each V-J. Welch's t-statistics and random forest reduced 500 to 650 V-J features to 10 to 15, which were used in a naive Bayes classifier (R e1071). Sample size was not statistically predetermined, and investigators were not blinded to group allocation. According to the paper, TCR Vbeta CDR3 sequencing was carried out on 135 peripheral blood samples, which came from fewer than 50 ophthalmopathy, around 74 hyperthyroidism and about 17 progressor patients.

The specimen comprised peripheral blood mononuclear cells (PBMCs), sampled at new diagnosis, from a patient treated with antithyroid drugs. This receptor was taken from a woman younger than 45 with Graves disease. Donor details come from another sample of the same person, matched by shared clones. The V and J segments used are TRBV5-8 and TRBJ2-7, with 7 central nucleotides matching TRBD1. The DNA sequence follows: TGTGCCAGCAGCGGACAGGAGATGGCCCTTTTTTACGAGCAGTACTTC. This is translated as CASSGQEMALFYEQYF.